Below are 5 T cell receptor beta chains sequenced from a single sample in a study of cytomegalovirus exposure and HLA in healthy donors. The study ran its PCR with 60 Vbeta and 13 Jbeta primers. Assay: immunoSEQ multiplex PCR; the TCRdb copy retains only in-frame clones and omits some. Among 63,000 or so clones listed, around 70% were seen once. Sequencing used PBMCs. Receptor source: a woman between 25 and 40 years old in good health and CMV-seropositive.

Only one count was recorded for this clone. The chain carries TRBV5-1 and TRBJ2-2, with 7 bases aligning to TRBD1. Trimming removed 5 bases from V and 2 bases from J; junction bases left unmatched: 3. The CDR3 extends over 14 amino acids. Germline CDR1 and CDR2: SGHRS and YFSETQ. CDR3 in DNA: TGCGCCAGCAGTCGGGACAGCAACACCGGGGAGCTGTTTTTT. Translated: CASSRDSNTGELFF.

The chain joins TRBV6-6 to TRBJ2-7; TRBD1 matches 8 bases. There are 14 residues in the CDR3. Per the germline V gene, CDR1 is MNHNY and CDR2 is SVGAGI (reference sequence). J gave up 6 bases and V 2 bases, and 6 bases lay outside the gene matches. The CDR3 nucleotides read TGTGCCAGCAGTTACGGGGGACAGGCCTTCGAGCAGTACTTC. This encodes CASSYGGQAFEQYF.

This chain links TRBV30 with TRBJ1-1; D perhaps matches TRBD1 (6 bases). The length of the CDR3 is 14 residues. V lost 3 bases and J lost 10, with 21 bases in between. Germline CDR1 and CDR2: GTSNPN and SVGIG (reference sequence). Written as DNA, the CDR3 is TGTGCCTGGAGCCTCTTCTTGGGATCAGGGGTAGCTTTCTTT. It translates to CAWSLFLGSGVAFF. The full variable domain, its missing parts supplied by reference TRBV30 and TRBJ1-1, is SQTIHQWPATLVQPVGSPLSLECTVEGTSNPNLYWYRQAAGRGLQLLFYSVGIGQISSEVPQNLSASRPQDRQFILSSKKLLLSDSGFYLCAWSLFLGSGVAFFGQGTRLTVV.

This chain uses TRBV28 with TRBJ1-5; a weak D match, TRBD1 (5 bases). CDR1 is MDHEN and CDR2 is SYDVKM in the germline V gene. Trimming removed 6 bases from V and 3 bases from J, with 15 bases in between. This CDR3 region has 15 residues. CDR3 amino acids: CASRQAGVNNQPQHF. CDR3 nucleotides: TGTGCCAGCAGACAGGCGGGAGTTAACAATCAGCCCCAGCATTTT.

V is TRBV19 and J is TRBJ1-1; D might be TRBD1 (6 bases). V was trimmed by 5 bases and J by 0 bases, leaving 25 bases between them. This CDR3 is built from 19 residues. CDR1 LNHDA and CDR2 SQIVND come from the germline V gene (reference sequence). CDR3 DNA sequence: TGTGCCAGTAGTCCTGAAACCCTCCGCCGGGGACACCTGAACACTGAAGCTTTCTTT. This sequence encodes CASSPETLRRGHLNTEAFF.